Included here is one T cell receptor beta chain sequence, with context. This sample was taken from a study of shared clonotypes between healthy human individuals. Background on the study: Serving as donors were two women and three men, whose ages spanned 18 to 49.

Trimming cost V 6 bases and J 0 bases; bases outside gene matches: 1. The germline CDR1 and CDR2 sequences are MNHEY and SVGAGI. The CDR3 extends over 14 amino acids. Using immunoSEQ multiplex PCR, the repertoire was profiled, and TCRdb retains in-frame clones only, with some absent. This table has over a million clones, 75% appearing once. The clonotype comes from a man between 18 and 29 years old in good health. The chain is built from TRBV6-5 and TRBJ1-5, with 8 positions matching TRBD1. Sequenced material: memory CD4+ T cells sorted from blood. Indicated subset: CD45RA-negative fraction. The CDR3 nucleotides are TGTGCCAGCAGGGACAGGGATAGCAATCAGCCCCAGCATTTT. It translates to CASRDRDSNQPQHF.